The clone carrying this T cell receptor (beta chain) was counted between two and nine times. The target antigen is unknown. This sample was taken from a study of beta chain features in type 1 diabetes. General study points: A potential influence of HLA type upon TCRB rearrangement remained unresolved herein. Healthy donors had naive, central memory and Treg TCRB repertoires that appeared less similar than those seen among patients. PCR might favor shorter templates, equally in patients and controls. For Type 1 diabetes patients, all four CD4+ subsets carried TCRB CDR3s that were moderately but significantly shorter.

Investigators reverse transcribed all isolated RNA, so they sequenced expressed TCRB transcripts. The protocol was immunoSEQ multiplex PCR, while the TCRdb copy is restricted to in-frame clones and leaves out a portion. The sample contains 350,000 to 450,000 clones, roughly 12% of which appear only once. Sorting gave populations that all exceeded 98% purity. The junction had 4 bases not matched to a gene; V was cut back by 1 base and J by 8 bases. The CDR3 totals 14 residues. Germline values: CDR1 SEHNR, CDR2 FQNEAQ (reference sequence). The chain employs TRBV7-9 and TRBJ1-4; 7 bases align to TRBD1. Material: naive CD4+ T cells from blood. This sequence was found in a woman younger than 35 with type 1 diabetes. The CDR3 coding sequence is TGTGCCAGCAGCTTAGACAGGGGATACGAAAAACTGTTTTTT. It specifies CASSLDRGYEKLFF.